This T cell receptor (beta chain) was obtained from a study of shared clonotypes between healthy human individuals. Measured with immunoSEQ multiplex PCR; TCRdb has only the in-frame clones, and not every one. Found here are about 2.4 million clones, 80% to 95% of them singletons; the top ten hold approximately 0.36%. In germline, CDR1 is SQVTM, CDR2 ANQGSEA. The CDR3 is made up of 12 amino acids. Trimming took off 6 bases at V and 6 bases at J, with 15 bases between the two ends. The chain recombines TRBV29-1 with TRBJ2-7; D possibly corresponds to TRBD1 (5 bases). The source is a young man in good health. Some clones in this sample may be carry-over from other donors' samples. Sequenced sample: naive CD4+ T cells from PBMCs. Subset denoted: CD45RA+ positively selected. CDR3 region: CSVGREGVEQYF. The CDR3 DNA reads TGCAGCGTGGGAAGAGAAGGGGTCGAGCAGTACTTC.